The 12 T cell receptor beta chains reported below all come from one sample, sequenced in a study of T cells in Graves' hyperthyroidism and ophthalmopathy. RNA transcripts gave rise to amplified TCR beta CDR3 regions. HTBI primers were the set used in a first-round RT-PCR of the TCR CDR3. MiXCR, applied by TCRdb to the multiplex PCR reads, yields one record per CDR3 protein. The sample shows approximately 420,000 distinct CDR3 sequences, about 13% of them seen only once. The sample comprised blood. Receptors originate from a woman aged 18-29 years with Graves' hyperthyroidism.

This clonotype was seen at least ten times. The rearrangement joins TRBV5-1 to TRBJ1-1; D not resolved. The V gene's germline CDR1 is SGHRS and CDR2 YFSETQ. Trimming shortened V by 2 bases and J by 2 bases, and 10 bases separated the two germline ends. CDR3 length: 14 amino acids. The CDR3 bases are TGCGCCAGCAGCTTCCGGGGTCAAAACACTGAAGCTTTCTTT. The encoded protein is CASSFRGQNTEAFF.

This clonotype was counted at least ten times. This rearrangement joins TRBV12-3 or TRBV12-4 to TRBJ1-4; TRBD1 is a possible D gene (5 bases). The V gene lost 4 bases and the J gene lost 4 bases, with 13 bases spanning the gap. This CDR3 has 15 amino acids. CDR3 protein: CASSSPQGGNEKLFF. The CDR3 DNA sequence: TGTGCCAGCAGTTCCCCCCAGGGCGGTAATGAAAAACTGTTTTTT.

The chain is built from TRBV2 and TRBJ1-2, with 8 bases lining up with TRBD1. V lost 6 bases and J lost 5; bases outside the gene matches: 5. The germline CDR1 and CDR2 sequences are SNHLY and FYNNEI. The CDR3 has 13 residues. DNA for the CDR3: TGTGCCAGCAGGGGACAGGATCTTTATGGCTACACCTTC. This sequence encodes CASRGQDLYGYTF.

The table lists this clonotype with a few counts. This chain uses TRBV7-9 with TRBJ2-3; D might be TRBD1 (6 bases). The CDR3 contains 16 residues. The germline V gene has CDR1 SEHNR and CDR2 FQNEAQ (reference sequence). Trimming stripped 6 bases from V and 2 bases from J, with 18 bases between. This CDR3 reads CASSSINTGITDTQYF. The CDR3 DNA is TGTGCCAGCAGTTCTATAAACACAGGGATCACAGATACGCAGTATTTT.

In this sample, this clonotype turned up many times. The chain uses TRBV18 and TRBJ1-5; D ambiguous. CDR3 length equals 13 residues. Germline CDR1 reads KGHSH; CDR2 reads LQKENI. With 3 bases removed from V and 5 bases from J, the gap between germline ends came to 8 bases. The CDR3 sequence: CASSPLQDQPQHF. The CDR3 DNA reads as TGTGCCAGCTCACCCCTTCAGGATCAGCCCCAGCATTTT.

This clonotype occurred many times. This sequence joins TRBV18 and TRBJ2-4, with 9 bases matching TRBD1. This CDR3 has 15 amino acids. V dropped 5 bases and J dropped 7; count of bases not matched to a gene: 9. Germline CDR1 reads KGHSH; CDR2 reads LQKENI. CDR3 DNA: TGTGCCAGCTCAGATACAGGGGGCGCAAGGAACATTCAGTACTTC. Translation gives CASSDTGGARNIQYF.

The sample holds a few counts of this clonotype. The V call is TRBV19, the J call TRBJ2-7, with TRBD2 matching 11 bases. CDR3 size: 18 residues. Trimming removed 1 base from V and 3 bases from J; junction bases left unmatched: 11. Germline V gene lookup returns CDR1 LNHDA and CDR2 SQIVND (reference sequence). Written as DNA, the CDR3 is TGTGCCAGTAGTATAGGCGATAGCGGGAGGGCTTCGGACTACGAGCAGTACTTC. Protein sequence: CASSIGDSGRASDYEQYF.

This rearrangement joins TRBV12-3 or TRBV12-4 to TRBJ2-3, with D perhaps matching TRBD1 or TRBD2 (7 bases each). The CDR3 length is 17 residues. With 1 base removed from V and 2 bases from J, the gap between germline ends came to 16 bases. The CDR3 loop reads CASSLGGGGRPTDTQYF. CDR3 sequence (DNA): TGTGCCAGCAGTTTAGGGGGAGGGGGCAGACCCACAGATACGCAGTATTTT.

The chain carries TRBV19 and TRBJ1-1; a weak D match, TRBD1 (6 bases). Germline V CDR1 and CDR2: LNHDA, SQIVND (reference sequence). Trimming removed 4 bases from V and 0 bases from J, with 12 bases in between. The CDR3 runs 15 residues. The CDR3 loop reads CASSKGGDMNTEAFF. The CDR3 region has the DNA TGTGCCAGTAGTAAAGGAGGGGACATGAACACTGAAGCTTTCTTT. Supplemented by reference TRBV19 and TRBJ1-1, the full variable domain reads DGGITQSPKYLFRKEGQNVTLSCEQNLNHDAMYWYRQDPGQGLRLIYYSQIVNDFQKGDIAEGYSVSREKKESFPLTVTSAQKNPTAFYLCASSKGGDMNTEAFFGQGTRLTVV.

This clonotype was counted many times. The chain has TRBV5-1 and TRBJ2-3; TRBD2 agrees at 12 bases. The germline CDR1 and CDR2 sequences are SGHRS and YFSETQ. J was trimmed by 4 bases and V by 0 bases; bases with no gene match: 12. The CDR3 spans 19 residues. CDR3 nucleotide sequence: TGCGCCAGCAGCTTGGGACTAGCGGGAGCGGGAGATTGGGCAGATACGCAGTATTTT. Protein: CASSLGLAGAGDWADTQYF.

This chain uses TRBV5-1 with TRBJ1-4; 7 nucleotides line up with TRBD1. Germline loops: CDR1 SGHRS, CDR2 YFSETQ. The CDR3 totals 15 residues. The ends lost 3 bases at V and 4 bases at J; junction bases unmatched: 6. This chain's CDR3 is CASSSTGRDNEKLFF. CDR3 bases: TGCGCCAGCAGCTCGACAGGGAGGGATAATGAAAAACTGTTTTTT. The full variable domain, rest sourced from reference TRBV5-1 and TRBJ1-4, is KAGVTQTPRYLIKTRGQQVTLSCSPISGHRSVSWYQQTPGQGLQFLFEYFSETQRNKGNFPGRFSGRQFSNSRSEMNVSTLELGDSALYLCASSSTGRDNEKLFFGSGTQLSVL.

The chain joins TRBV7-2 to TRBJ1-3, with 8 bases aligning to TRBD1. Trimming at V came to 3 bases and at J to 3 bases, leaving 4 bases not matched to a gene. Per germline, CDR1 SGHTA and CDR2 FQGNSA. This CDR3 comprises 15 residues. Here the CDR3 reads CASSFGTGYGNTIYF. CDR3 nucleotides: TGTGCCAGCAGCTTTGGGACAGGTTATGGAAACACCATATATTTT.